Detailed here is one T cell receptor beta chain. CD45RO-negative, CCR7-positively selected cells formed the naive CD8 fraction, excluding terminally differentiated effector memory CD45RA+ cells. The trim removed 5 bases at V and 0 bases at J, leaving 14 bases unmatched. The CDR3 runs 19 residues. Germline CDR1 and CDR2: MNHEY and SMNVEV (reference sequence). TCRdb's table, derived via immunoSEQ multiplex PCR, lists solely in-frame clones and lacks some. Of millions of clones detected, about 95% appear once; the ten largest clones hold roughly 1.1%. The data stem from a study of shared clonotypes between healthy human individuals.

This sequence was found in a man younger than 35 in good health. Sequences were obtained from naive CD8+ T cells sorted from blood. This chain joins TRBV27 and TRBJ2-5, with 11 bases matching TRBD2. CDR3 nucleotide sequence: TGTGCCAGCAGTCCCGGTAGCGGGAGGGCCATACCCTACCAAGAGACCCAGTACTTC. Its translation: CASSPGSGRAIPYQETQYF.